Here is one T cell receptor beta chain with its context. This record comes from a study of blood T cell repertoires in COVID-19. Looking at the study overall: The origin of the acute and convalescent COVID-19 samples was the United States, Italy and Spain. Nucleic acid was either cDNA or gDNA, and it came from T cells, B-cell-depleted T cells, or PBMCs.

In the authors' methods: Nucleated cell counts were estimated from reference gene primer amplification. Method: immunoSEQ multiplex PCR; TCRdb's copy keeps in-frame clones and lacks some. V and J calls and clone size are copied from that table; D and trimming were computed from the DNA. The data hold some 43,000 clones, with approximately 88% observed a single time. The origin of this receptor is a man aged 60 to 75 with active COVID-19. Specimen: peripheral blood.

CDR3 protein: CASSPGLGNRSYNEQFF. Here the CDR3 DNA reads TGTGCCAGCAGCCCGGGACTAGGGAATCGCTCCTACAATGAGCAGTTCTTC. The V gene is TRBV27, the J gene TRBJ2-1; the match to TRBD2 covers 8 bases. V lost 6 bases and J lost 0; bases outside the gene matches: 10. CDR3 size: 17 residues. CDR1 is MNHEY, CDR2 SMNVEV, per germline (reference sequence).